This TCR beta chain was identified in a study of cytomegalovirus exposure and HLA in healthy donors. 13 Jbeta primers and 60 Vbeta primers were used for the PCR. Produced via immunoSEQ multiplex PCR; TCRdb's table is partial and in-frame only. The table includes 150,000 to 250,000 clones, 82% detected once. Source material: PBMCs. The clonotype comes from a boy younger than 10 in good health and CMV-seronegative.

The CDR3 DNA reads as TGTGCCAGCAGCTCGTCACAGGGGATCCAGTACTTC. It yields the protein CASSSSQGIQYF. The chain combines TRBV7-9 with TRBJ2-5, with TRBD1 identical over 7 bases. The CDR3 runs 12 residues. J lost 10 bases, V lost 4 bases, and 6 bases had no gene match. Germline V gives CDR1 SEHNR, CDR2 FQNEAQ (reference sequence).